These 24 T cell receptor beta chains share one sample of origin, sequenced in a study of Graves' ophthalmopathy and Graves' hyperthyroidism. Using RNA transcripts, the TCR beta CDR3 regions were amplified. HTBI-primed RT-PCR formed the first round, and a multiplex PCR formed the second. Via MiXCR, TCRdb re-called the multiplex PCR reads, giving one row per CDR3 protein. The profile shows around 1,000,000 distinct CDR3 sequences, about two fifths of them singletons. The sequencing sample was made of peripheral blood or thyroid tissue (not recorded which). The receptors shown here come from an adult man with Graves' hyperthyroidism.

V and J are TRBV10-3 and TRBJ2-7, with TRBD1 matching 7 bases. The germline gives CDR1 ENHRY, CDR2 SYGVKD. CDR3 length equals 14 residues. J gave up 6 bases and V 3 bases, and 8 bases lay outside the gene matches. For the CDR3, the DNA is TGTGCCATCAGTGACCCGACAGGGCGGGCCGAGCAGTACTTC. It specifies CAISDPTGRAEQYF.

This clonotype was counted ten times or more. Relative to the germline gene, one junction end is altered; a read error may explain this. This chain uses TRBV5-5 with TRBJ1-4; D unresolved. Germline lookup yields CDR1 SGHKS and CDR2 YYEKEE (reference sequence). CDR3 size: 9 residues. The CDR3 reads CASSQDRPF. In DNA form, the CDR3 reads TGTGCCAGCAGCCAGGACCGGCCTTTT.

The V and J genes are TRBV20-1 and TRBJ1-2; 12 bases agree with TRBD1. CDR1 and CDR2 (germline): DFQATT, SNEGSKA (reference sequence). After removal of 0 bases from V and 8 bases from J, the junction contained 7 bases not matched to a gene. This CDR3 contains 15 residues. Written as DNA, the CDR3 is TGCAGTGCTAGAGAAGTGGGACAGGGGGCGCAAGGCTACACCTTC. Translating it yields CSAREVGQGAQGYTF.

This chain uses TRBV10-2 with TRBJ2-7, with 10 bases aligning to TRBD1. There are 17 residues in the CDR3. V was pared by 4 bases and J by 2 bases, with 11 bases of the junction left unmatched. From germline, CDR1 is WSHSY and CDR2 SAAADI. The CDR3 reads CASSAVLGGTGAYEQYF. The CDR3 coding sequence is TGCGCCAGCAGTGCCGTATTAGGCGGGACAGGGGCCTACGAGCAGTACTTC.

The chain joins TRBV25-1 to TRBJ1-1; D not certain. Trimming took 6 bases from V and 0 from J, leaving 8 bases between them. The CDR3 runs to 13 residues. Germline V gene data show CDR1 as MGHDK and CDR2 as SYGVNS. CDR3 bases: TGTGCCAGCAGGACCAATCTGAACACTGAAGCTTTCTTT. It specifies CASRTNLNTEAFF.

The chain's CDR3 is CASSSSGRWRTGELFF. CDR3 sequence (DNA): TGTGCCAGCAGCTCTAGCGGGAGATGGAGGACCGGGGAGCTGTTTTTT. V usage is TRBV7-2 and J usage is TRBJ2-2; 10 positions agree with TRBD2. Germline lookup yields CDR1 SGHTA and CDR2 FQGNSA. CDR3 length equals 16 residues. The ends lost 4 bases at V and 5 bases at J; junction bases unmatched: 7.

Turning to this clonotype: With a much larger clone just one base away, this may be a read error. V usage is TRBV7-9 and J usage is TRBJ1-5; weak D call: TRBD1 (5 bases). The germline CDR1 and CDR2 sequences are SEHNR and FQNEAQ (reference sequence). The V end was cut by 1 base, the J end by 2 bases, with 15 bases between. The CDR3 has 17 amino acids. CDR3 DNA sequence: TGTGCCAGCAGCTTAGGTGGGCAGGGTGGTCGCAATCAGCCCCAGCATTTT. It codes for CASSLGGQGGRNQPQHF.

Regarding this clonotype: A much bigger clone sits one base away, suggesting this may be a read error. CDR3 amino acids: CASLPGQGIVNTEAFF. As DNA, the CDR3 is TGTGCCAGCTTACCGGGACAGGGTATCGTGAACACTGAAGCTTTCTTT. V and J are TRBV7-9 and TRBJ1-1; TRBD1 aligns across 9 bases. With V trimmed by 8 bases and J by 0 bases, 10 bases remained unmatched. Germline CDR1 SEHNR, CDR2 FQNEAQ (reference sequence). The CDR3 totals 16 residues. The variable domain in full, completed from reference TRBV7-9 and TRBJ1-1, reads DTGVSQNPRHKITKRGQNVTFRCDPISEHNRLYWYRQTLGQGPEFLTYFQNEAQLEKSRLLSDRFSAERPKGSFSTLEIQRTEQGDSAMYLCASLPGQGIVNTEAFFGQGTRLTVV.

This clonotype was observed a handful of times. The V call is TRBV10-2, the J call TRBJ2-5, with 14 positions matching TRBD2. Germline V gene data show CDR1 as WSHSY and CDR2 as SAAADI. V was clipped by 4 bases and J by 3 bases; unmatched bases: 4. CDR3 length: 16 residues. CDR3 sequence (DNA): TGCGCCAGCAGTGCCGGACTAGCGGGGGGAGAAGAGACCCAGTACTTC. Amino acid sequence: CASSAGLAGGEETQYF.

The CDR3 DNA reads as TGTGCCAGCAGTTTAAGAGGCGCACGCGAGCAGTACTTC. As protein: CASSLRGAREQYF. V and J are TRBV7-2 and TRBJ2-7; D ambiguous. The CDR3 covers 13 residues. The ends were cut back, 6 bases at V and 6 bases at J, with 15 bases in the middle. Germline V gene data show CDR1 as SGHTA and CDR2 as FQGNSA. The variable domain in full, with the rest retrieved from reference TRBV7-2 and TRBJ2-7, is GAGVSQSPSNKVTEKGKDVELRCDPISGHTALYWYRQSLGQGLEFLIYFQGNSAPDKSGLPSDRFSAERTGGSVSTLTIQRTQQEDSAVYLCASSLRGAREQYFGPGTRLTVT.

This sequence joins TRBV7-9 and TRBJ1-1; a possible D gene is TRBD1 (5 bases). Trimming took off 8 bases at V and 1 base at J, with 17 bases between the two ends. Germline loops: CDR1 SEHNR, CDR2 FQNEAQ (reference sequence). This CDR3 is 15 amino acids long. In DNA, the CDR3 is TGTGCCAGCTCACCTACAGGAATGGGGAACACTGAAGCTTTCTTT. It specifies CASSPTGMGNTEAFF.

In the case of this clonotype: This may come from a read error, since a much larger clone is one base off. The chain couples TRBV9 to TRBJ2-7, with a possible D match to TRBD2 (5 bases). This CDR3 has 15 residues. The V end was cut by 4 bases, the J end by 2 bases, with 16 bases between. Germline V gene sequence: CDR1 SGDLS, CDR2 YYNGEE. This CDR3 reads CASSPRGPYAYEQYF. In nucleotides, the CDR3 is TGTGCCAGCAGCCCTAGAGGGCCCTACGCCTACGAGCAGTACTTC.

J is TRBJ2-7 and V is TRBV3-1; the D gene is possibly TRBD1 (5 bases). Germline V gene sequence: CDR1 LGHDT, CDR2 YNNKEL (reference sequence). There are 15 residues in the CDR3. V was cut by 1 base and J by 2 bases, with 12 bases left in between. CDR3: CASSQVGDRPYEQYF. The DNA of the CDR3 is TGTGCCAGCAGCCAAGTAGGTGACAGACCCTACGAGCAGTACTTC.

The rearrangement joins TRBV15 to TRBJ1-3, with TRBD1 matching 8 bases. In germline, CDR1 is LNHNV, CDR2 YYDKDF (reference sequence). The CDR3 sequence is 17 residues long. Germline trimming cut 11 bases from V and 0 bases from J; bases unmatched to any gene: 15. In DNA form, the CDR3 reads TGTGCCCTCCGCCCGACAGGGGAGCGAAACTCTGGAAACACCATATATTTT. Amino acids: CALRPTGERNSGNTIYF.

The chain recombines TRBV10-3 with TRBJ2-7; D unresolved. This CDR3 has 12 amino acids. Germline loops: CDR1 ENHRY, CDR2 SYGVKD. The CDR3 DNA follows: TGTGCTCAGCTTGGACGGCTCTACGAGCAGTACTTC. Translated, it gives CAQLGRLYEQYF.

J is TRBJ2-3 and V is TRBV14; D is unclear. CDR3 length: 13 amino acids. V was clipped by 1 base and J by 4 bases, with 6 bases between them. The germline V gene has CDR1 SGHDN and CDR2 FVKESK. CDR3 residues: CASSQGFPDTQYF. CDR3 coding DNA: TGTGCCAGCAGCCAAGGTTTCCCAGATACGCAGTATTTT.

This clonotype showed up just a few times. The genes are TRBV6-5 and TRBJ2-2; weak D call: TRBD1 (5 bases). The CDR3 is 14 residues long. V shed 6 bases and J shed 3 bases, with 11 bases lying between them. Germline V gene sequence: CDR1 MNHEY, CDR2 SVGAGI. The CDR3 DNA sequence: TGTGCCAGCAGGTTACAGGTTTACACCGGGGAGCTGTTTTTT. Translated, it gives CASRLQVYTGELFF.

Points on this clonotype: This clone may be a read error of a much larger clone one base away. This chain uses TRBV19 with TRBJ1-2; D possibly corresponds to TRBD1 (5 bases). Germline-derived CDR1 and CDR2 are LNHDA and SQIVND (reference sequence). The CDR3 is 14 residues long. The CDR3 region is CASSHRWGTHGYTF. DNA for the CDR3: TGCGCCAGCAGCCACAGGTGGGGGACCCATGGCTACACCTTC.

With respect to this clonotype: Likely a read error: the CDR3 ends without its conserved phenylalanine or tryptophan. It is unclear where the CDR3 begins or ends on the DNA, so no DNA is shown, and the CDR3 is as TCRdb lists it. V is TRBV19 and J is TRBJ1-1. A total of 8 residues make up the CDR3, ends included. CDR1 is LNHDA, CDR2 SQIVND, per germline (reference sequence). The CDR3: CASKSLSG.

The CDR3 bases are TGTGCCAGCAGCTTCTCGAGGGGCGCAGGGGGGGAGACCCAGTACTTC. It codes for CASSFSRGAGGETQYF. This rearrangement joins TRBV7-2 to TRBJ2-5, with D tentatively TRBD1 (7 bases). Germline CDR1 and CDR2: SGHTA and FQGNSA. The CDR3 is 16 amino acids. With 3 bases removed from V and 5 bases from J, the gap between germline ends came to 19 bases.

This clonotype was seen a handful of times. The chain combines TRBV6-2 or TRBV6-3 with TRBJ1-1; D is undetermined. The V end was cut by 2 bases, the J end by 0 bases, with 13 bases between. The CDR3 loop spans 16 amino acids. Germline V lookup: CDR1 MNHEY, CDR2 SVGEGT. The CDR3 here is CASSYQSGYLNTEAFF. Here the CDR3 DNA reads TGTGCCAGCAGTTACCAGTCAGGATACCTGAACACTGAAGCTTTCTTT.

A remark on this clonotype: At one boundary the junction diverges from the germline segment, which might be a read error. The gene calls are TRBV10-3 and TRBJ1-4; 8 bases map to TRBD2. The DNA end is a closer match to TRBJ2-2, so the J assignment may be wrong. Germline values: CDR1 ENHRY, CDR2 SYGVKD. This CDR3 is built from 14 residues. The CDR3 reads CASIRGGNTEELFF. As DNA, the CDR3 is TGTGCCAGCATACGGGGGGGAAACACCGAGGAGCTGTTTTTT.

The chain carries TRBV3-1 and TRBJ2-7, with a possible D match to TRBD2 (5 bases). Trimming shortened V by 3 bases and J by 6 bases, and 12 bases separated the two germline ends. The CDR3 loop spans 13 amino acids. Germline CDR1 reads LGHDT; CDR2 reads YNNKEL (reference sequence). The CDR3 here is CASSHRGSGEQYF. The DNA of the CDR3 is TGTGCCAGCAGCCATCGAGGGTCGGGCGAGCAGTACTTC.

The chain has TRBV7-8 and TRBJ1-4, with 7 positions matching TRBD1. This CDR3 region has 14 residues. The V segment lost 1 base and the J segment 7 bases; nucleotides outside the gene matches: 3. Germline V gene data show CDR1 as SGHVS and CDR2 as FQNEAQ. The CDR3 protein is CASSLVRQGEKLFF. The CDR3 region has the DNA TGTGCCAGCAGCTTAGTGAGACAGGGTGAAAAACTGTTTTTT.